This is a list of T cell receptor beta chains from one sample in a study of cytomegalovirus exposure and HLA in healthy donors. Clones were sequenced by immunoSEQ multiplex PCR, and TCRdb holds only the in-frame ones, with some missing. Among 130,000 or so clones, roughly 60% were seen once, and the ten largest hold around 2.5%. Material for sequencing was PBMCs. These receptors originate from a woman between 40 and 50 years old in good health and CMV-seronegative. Each CDR3 is given with its conserved first and last residue. A D gene is named only where the DNA matches it firmly. Only part of the rows carry a size: once, few, many, or a class if the clone is expanded.

- | few | TRBJ1-2 | TRBV19 | CASTGYGGYTF | TGTGCCAGTACCGGGTACGGGGGCTACACCTTC
TRBD1 | - | TRBJ1-2 | TRBV5-1 | CASSLALGTGYGYTF | TGCGCCAGCAGCTTGGCATTAGGGACAGGGTATGGCTACACCTTC
TRBD2 | few | TRBJ2-3 | TRBV7-3 | CASSLEASGVPGTQYF | TGTGCCAGCAGCTTAGAGGCTAGCGGGGTGCCTGGTACGCAGTATTTT
- | - | TRBJ2-2 | TRBV27 | CASSLAGVLNTGELFF | TGTGCCAGCAGTTTAGCCGGGGTCCTCAACACCGGGGAGCTGTTTTTT
- | few | TRBJ1-1 | TRBV5-4 | CASSLSGGSTEAFF | TGTGCCAGCAGCTTGTCCGGGGGGTCCACTGAAGCTTTCTTT
- | - | TRBJ2-7 | TRBV11-2 | CASSSWTGRDYEQYF | TGTGCCAGCAGCTCCTGGACAGGGAGGGACTACGAGCAGTACTTC
- | - | TRBJ2-6 | TRBV5-8 | CASSFLSSGANVLTF | TGTGCCAGCAGCTTCCTGAGCTCTGGGGCCAACGTCCTGACTTTC
TRBD1 | - | TRBJ2-5 | TRBV6-5 | CASSRDRGETQYF | TGTGCCAGCAGCCGGGACAGGGGAGAGACCCAGTACTTC
TRBD1 | - | TRBJ1-1 | TRBV10-3 | CAISARQGADGTEAFF | TGTGCCATCAGTGCCAGACAGGGGGCCGATGGCACTGAAGCTTTCTTT
TRBD1 | - | TRBJ2-1 | TRBV2 | CASRRDRGEYNEQFF | TGTGCCAGCAGAAGGGACAGGGGAGAGTACAATGAGCAGTTCTTC
- | - | TRBJ2-7 | TRBV4-1 | CASSHGVASSEQYF | TGCGCCAGCAGCCACGGGGTTGCAAGCTCCGAGCAGTACTTC
TRBD1 | few | TRBJ1-2 | TRBV6-1 | CASRTGASYGYTF | TGTGCCAGCAGAACAGGGGCGTCCTATGGCTACACCTTC
TRBD1 | - | TRBJ1-2 | TRBV19 | CASSPGTGPYGYTF | TGTGCCAGTAGTCCCGGGACAGGGCCCTATGGCTACACCTTC
TRBD2 | - | TRBJ2-2 | TRBV7-9 | CASTVTSGSYTGELFF | TGTGCCAGCACCGTGACTAGCGGGTCATACACCGGGGAGCTGTTTTTT
TRBD1 | few | TRBJ2-7 | TRBV9 | CASSPMGQGIYEQYF | TGTGCCAGCAGCCCTATGGGACAGGGTATTTACGAGCAGTACTTC
TRBD1 | - | TRBJ1-5 | TRBV28 | CASSLDREKNQPQHF | TGTGCCAGCAGTTTGGACAGGGAGAAGAATCAGCCCCAGCATTTT
TRBD2 | - | TRBJ2-7 | TRBV27 | CASKHSGTTITYEQYF | TGTGCCAGCAAACATTCCGGGACTACTATAACCTACGAGCAGTACTTC
- | - | TRBJ1-4 | TRBV7-9 | CASSLARQAEKLFF | TGTGCCAGCAGCTTAGCTAGACAGGCCGAAAAACTGTTTTTT
- | - | TRBJ1-1 | TRBV7-8 | CASSRSTEAFF | TGTGCCAGCTCCAGATCCACTGAAGCTTTCTTT
- | - | TRBJ1-2 | TRBV7-2 | CASSLLPDYLNGYTF | TGTGCCAGCAGCTTATTGCCAGATTATCTGAATGGCTACACCTTC
TRBD2 | - | TRBJ2-7 | TRBV27 | CASSLAPGGTYEQYF | TGTGCCAGCAGCCTAGCCCCCGGGGGGACCTACGAGCAGTACTTC
TRBD2 | - | TRBJ2-5 | TRBV5-8 | CASSPGLERETQYF | TGTGCCAGCAGCCCGGGACTAGAAAGGGAGACCCAGTACTTC
TRBD1 | - | TRBJ1-2 | TRBV5-1 | CASSPQGQGVGYTF | TGCGCCAGCAGCCCGCAGGGACAGGGTGTAGGCTACACCTTC
- | - | TRBJ1-1 | TRBV7-2 | CASTPGQMNTEAFF | TGTGCCAGCACCCCGGGACAAATGAACACTGAAGCTTTCTTT
- | - | TRBJ1-4 | TRBV5-4 | CASSSGGGGEKLFF | TGTGCCAGCAGCTCGGGGGGGGGCGGAGAAAAACTGTTTTTT
- | - | TRBJ2-2 | TRBV30 | CAWSTLRPTGGLFF | TGTGCCTGGAGTACCCTACGACCGACGGGTGGGCTGTTTTTT
TRBD1 | - | TRBJ1-4 | TRBV28 | CASSADRENEKLFF | TGTGCCAGCAGTGCAGACAGGGAGAATGAAAAACTGTTTTTT
- | few | TRBJ2-1 | TRBV7-3 | CASSLIPGSDEQFF | TGTGCCAGCAGCTTAATCCCAGGGTCGGATGAGCAGTTCTTC
TRBD1 | - | TRBJ2-7 | TRBV19 | CASSIAWDRGRSYEQYF | TGTGCCAGTAGTATAGCCTGGGACAGGGGAAGATCCTACGAGCAGTACTTC
TRBD2 | - | TRBJ2-5 | TRBV30 | CAWTLMGGGEETQYF | TGTGCCTGGACCCTAATGGGCGGGGGGGAAGAGACCCAGTACTTC
TRBD2 | - | TRBJ2-1 | TRBV6-6 | CASSSLGGGYNEQFF | TGTGCCAGCAGCAGCCTGGGCGGGGGTTACAATGAGCAGTTCTTC
TRBD2 | - | TRBJ2-3 | TRBV5-1 | CASSVSGEADTQYF | TGCGCCAGCAGCGTTAGCGGGGAGGCAGATACGCAGTATTTT
- | - | TRBJ1-1 | TRBV28 | CASSTGGEVVAFF | TGTGCCAGCAGTACCGGGGGGGAGGTGGTAGCTTTCTTT
- | - | TRBJ1-5 | TRBV6-1 | CASSRLYSNQPQHF | TGTGCCAGTTCCAGGCTCTATAGCAATCAGCCCCAGCATTTT
TRBD1 | - | TRBJ1-1 | TRBV5-4 | CASSIGQGYTEAFF | TGTGCCAGCAGTATCGGACAGGGCTACACTGAAGCTTTCTTT
- | - | TRBJ1-1 | TRBV7-2 | CASSSQGLNTEAFF | TGTGCCAGCAGCTCACAGGGCCTCAACACTGAAGCTTTCTTT
- | - | TRBJ2-5 | TRBV5-4 | CASSLVGVETQYF | TGTGCCAGCAGCTTGGTAGGGGTAGAGACCCAGTACTTC
TRBD2 | - | TRBJ2-3 | TRBV28 | CASTSGGFGGTDTQYF | TGTGCCAGCACAAGCGGGGGGTTCGGGGGCACAGATACGCAGTATTTT
TRBD1 | once | TRBJ1-2 | TRBV11-2 | CASSLDWAGGRYGYTF | TGTGCCAGCAGCTTAGATTGGGCAGGGGGCCGCTATGGCTACACCTTC
- | - | TRBJ2-2 | TRBV5-1 | CASSLEPLGNTGELFF | TGCGCCAGCAGCTTGGAACCCCTCGGGAACACCGGGGAGCTGTTTTTT
- | few | TRBJ1-2 | TRBV6-1 | CASSERTGSPGGYTF | TGTGCCAGCAGTGAACGAACCGGGTCACCGGGGGGCTACACCTTC
TRBD2 | - | TRBJ2-3 | TRBV2 | CASSGRGGGSTDTQYF | TGTGCCAGCAGTGGACGGGGCGGGGGGAGCACAGATACGCAGTATTTT
- | - | TRBJ1-1 | TRBV28 | CASSLGATVNTEAFF | TGTGCCAGCAGTTTAGGGGCGACGGTGAACACTGAAGCTTTCTTT
TRBD1 | - | TRBJ2-7 | TRBV7-2 | CASSRRQGPYEQYF | TGTGCCAGCAGCCGGCGACAGGGCCCCTACGAGCAGTACTTC
TRBD1 | - | TRBJ1-4 | TRBV18 | CASSPGQGSEKLFF | TGTGCCAGCTCACCGGGACAGGGGAGTGAAAAACTGTTTTTT
- | - | TRBJ1-1 | TRBV27 | CASSFGAGRGTEAFF | TGTGCCAGCAGTTTCGGGGCAGGGAGGGGGACTGAAGCTTTCTTT
- | few | TRBJ2-5 | TRBV7-3 | CASSLGPDRGETQYF | TGTGCCAGCAGCTTAGGCCCGGACAGAGGGGAGACCCAGTACTTC
TRBD2 | - | TRBJ2-3 | TRBV6-4 | CASSDSTSGPTDTQYF | TGTGCCAGCAGTGATTCGACTAGCGGGCCCACAGATACGCAGTATTTT
- | - | TRBJ2-5 | TRBV2 | CASSLQGSQYF | TGTGCCAGCAGCCTGCAGGGGTCCCAGTACTTC
- | few | TRBJ2-2 | TRBV11-3 | CASSSGDTGELFF | TGTGCCAGCAGCTCTGGAGACACCGGGGAGCTGTTTTTT
- | few | TRBJ2-3 | TRBV5-1 | CASSSLPGDTQYF | TGCGCCAGCAGCTCCCTCCCGGGGGATACGCAGTATTTT
- | - | TRBJ1-1 | TRBV12-5 | CASGLSGNTEAFF | TGTGCTAGTGGTTTGAGCGGGAACACTGAAGCTTTCTTT
- | - | TRBJ2-6 | TRBV7-3 | CASSLQGTGANVLTF | TGTGCCAGCAGCTTACAGGGGACTGGGGCCAACGTCCTGACTTTC
- | - | TRBJ2-2 | TRBV5-1 | CASSFREAPNTGELFF | TGCGCCAGCAGCTTTAGGGAGGCACCGAACACCGGGGAGCTGTTTTTT
- | - | TRBJ1-4 | TRBV9 | CASSYTGRNEKLFF | TGTGCCAGCAGCTATACAGGGCGAAATGAAAAACTGTTTTTT